This T cell receptor beta chain was documented in a study of OX40 agonist ivuxolimab in advanced cancers. Study summary: Ivuxolimab, an antibody acting as an agonist of OX40 (CD134), was used to treat patients. Treatment received earlier with anti-PD-1, anti-PD-L1 or anti-CTLA-4 agents was allowed, and under 50% had some.

TCRdb keeps only in-frame clones here, not all; method: immunoSEQ multiplex PCR. The sample holds fewer than 80,000 clones, about 88% seen once. CDR1 and CDR2 from the germline V gene are MGHRA and YSYEKL. CDR3 length: 16 amino acids. V gave up 2 bases and J gave up 4 bases; unmatched junction bases: 6. Any history of autoimmune disease or systemic immunosuppression disqualified patients. The sequence derives from an adult with an advanced solid tumor such as melanoma, head and neck, liver or kidney cancer. V and J are TRBV4-1 and TRBJ1-3; TRBD1 aligns across 9 bases. The sequencing here drew on CD4+ or CD8+ T cells sorted from blood, taken in a trial of the OX40 agonist ivuxolimab. The CDR3 nucleotides read TGCGCCAGCAGCCAACCCACAGGGGGCTTAGGAAACACCATATATTTT. It is translated as CASSQPTGGLGNTIYF.